This TCR beta chain emerged from a study of T cell repertoires in cytomegalovirus infection. Whole-study findings and limits: CMV carriers having the relevant HLA were flagged by cumulative public TCR beta family frequency.

TCRdb used MiXCR to reprocess the reads, holding one entry per CDR3 protein. Seen here are some 230,000 distinct CDR3 sequences, over 20% observed once, and the top ten hold 15% to 20%. Worth noting for this clonotype: Antigen: not known.

V was shortened by 5 bases and J by 7 bases, with 21 bases between the two germline ends. This CDR3 comprises 16 residues. Germline values: CDR1 SSHAT, CDR2 FNYEAQ (reference sequence). The source is a human donor in good health (CMV status not recorded). Some clones in this sample may be carry-over from other donors' samples. Source material: CD8+ T cells from PBMCs. V is TRBV7-7 and J is TRBJ2-1; tentatively, D is TRBD1 or TRBD2 (5 bases each). The CDR3 is CASSAYPRGAPNEQFF. The CDR3 nucleotides are TGTGCCAGCAGCGCCTATCCCAGAGGGGCCCCTAATGAGCAGTTCTTC.